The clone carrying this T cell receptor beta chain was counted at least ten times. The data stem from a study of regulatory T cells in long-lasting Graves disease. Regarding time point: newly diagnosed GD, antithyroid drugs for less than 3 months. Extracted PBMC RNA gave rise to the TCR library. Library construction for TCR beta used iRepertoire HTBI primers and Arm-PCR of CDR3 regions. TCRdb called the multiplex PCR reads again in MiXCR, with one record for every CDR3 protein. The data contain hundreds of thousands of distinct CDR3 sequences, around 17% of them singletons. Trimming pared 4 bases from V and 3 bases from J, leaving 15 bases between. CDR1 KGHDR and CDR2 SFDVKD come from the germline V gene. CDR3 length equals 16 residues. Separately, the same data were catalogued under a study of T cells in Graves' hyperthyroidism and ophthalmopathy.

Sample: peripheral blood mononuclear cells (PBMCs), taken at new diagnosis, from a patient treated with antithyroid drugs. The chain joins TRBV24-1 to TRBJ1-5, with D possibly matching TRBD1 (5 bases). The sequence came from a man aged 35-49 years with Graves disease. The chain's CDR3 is CATSDQRRGVNQPQHF. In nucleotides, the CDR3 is TGTGCCACCAGTGACCAAAGGCGGGGGGTCAATCAGCCCCAGCATTTT.